This note documents a single T cell receptor (beta chain) sequence. This sample is part of a study of blood T cell repertoires in COVID-19. Looking at the study overall: Sample material is recorded as cDNA or gDNA derived from T cells, B-cell-depleted T cells, or PBMCs.

Germline V gene lookup returns CDR1 KGHSH and CDR2 LQKENI. Trimming took off 3 bases at V and 0 bases at J, with 12 bases between the two ends. The CDR3 has 15 residues. Under the authors' procedure: By means of reference gene primer amplification, nucleated cell counts were estimated. Produced via immunoSEQ multiplex PCR; TCRdb's table is partial and in-frame only. V, J and clone size were drawn from that table, and D and trimming were deduced from the DNA. The profile shows 220,000 or so clones, 82% of them singletons. The genes are TRBV18 and TRBJ2-7; D may be TRBD2 (6 bases). The sequence derives from a woman of 80 years or more with acute or convalescent COVID-19. Sequenced: peripheral blood. CDR3 amino acids: CASSPGLLSSYEQYF. The CDR3 DNA reads TGTGCCAGCTCACCGGGACTCCTGAGCTCCTACGAGCAGTACTTC.